Listed here are 20 T cell receptor beta chains from one sample, sequenced in a study of cytomegalovirus exposure and HLA in healthy donors. Vbeta (60) and Jbeta (13) primers were used in the PCR. Repertoires were generated with immunoSEQ multiplex PCR, while TCRdb's copy carries only in-frame clones and drops some. The repertoire holds about 140,000 clones, with approximately 80% as singletons. Input material: PBMCs. Every receptor here comes from a middle-aged man in good health and CMV-seronegative.

The chain uses TRBV19 and TRBJ2-7; 7 nucleotides match TRBD1. Germline assignment: CDR1 LNHDA and CDR2 SQIVND (reference sequence). The J segment lost 4 bases and the V segment lost 3 bases, leaving 6 bases of the junction unmatched. The CDR3 contains 14 residues. The DNA for the CDR3 is TGTGCCAGTAGTATTGGGGACAGCCTGTACGAGCAGTACTTC. This gives the protein CASSIGDSLYEQYF.

Comment on this clone: The junction shows a germline mismatch at one end, possibly a read error. The V gene is TRBV4-3, the J gene TRBJ2-6; D might be TRBD2 (7 bases). The CDR3 length is 20 residues. CDR1 and CDR2 from the germline V gene are LGHNA and YSLEER. The CDR3 loop reads CGSPGGWGHGKSSGANVLTF. The CDR3 bases are TGCGGCAGCCCGGGGGGCTGGGGACACGGAAAGAGCTCTGGGGCCAACGTCCTGACTTTC.

The J gene is TRBJ2-7, the V gene TRBV4-3, with TRBD1 matching over 9 bases. The V gene's germline CDR1 is LGHNA and CDR2 YSLEER. The trim removed 0 bases at V and 2 bases at J, leaving 8 bases unmatched. The CDR3 covers 17 residues. This chain's CDR3 is CASSQEVATGGPYEQYF. CDR3 nucleotides: TGCGCCAGCAGCCAAGAAGTCGCGACAGGGGGACCCTACGAGCAGTACTTC.

The chain has TRBV2 and TRBJ2-5; TRBD1 might be the D (5 bases). Germline-derived CDR1 and CDR2 are SNHLY and FYNNEI. CDR3 length: 15 residues. The V end was cut by 0 bases, the J end by 5 bases, with 13 bases between. The CDR3 reads CASSEAPRGAETQYF. CDR3 sequence (DNA): TGTGCCAGCAGTGAAGCCCCACGTGGGGCTGAGACCCAGTACTTC.

The rearrangement joins TRBV10-1 to TRBJ2-7; no clear D. The germline V gene has CDR1 WNHNN and CDR2 SYGVQD (reference sequence). The ends were cut back, 2 bases at V and 2 bases at J, with 10 bases in the middle. The length of the CDR3 is 14 residues. The CDR3, as DNA: TGCGCCAGCAGTGAGGTTGCAGGCCCCTACGAGCAGTACTTC. Its translation: CASSEVAGPYEQYF.

The chain recombines TRBV30 with TRBJ2-1; D is perhaps TRBD1 (5 bases). The CDR3 runs to 14 residues. The V gene lost 0 bases and the J gene lost 6 bases, with 12 bases spanning the gap. The V gene's germline CDR1 is GTSNPN and CDR2 SVGIG (reference sequence). The CDR3 spells CAWSVGALSNEQFF. The CDR3 DNA reads TGTGCCTGGAGTGTAGGGGCGCTGAGCAATGAGCAGTTCTTC.

The rearrangement uses TRBV4-3 and TRBJ2-3; the match to TRBD2 covers 11 bases. The V gene's germline CDR1 is LGHNA and CDR2 YSLEER. J was trimmed by 6 bases and V by 1 base; bases with no gene match: 3. The CDR3 runs 15 residues. The CDR3 reads CASSQASGGRDTQYF. The CDR3 DNA is TGCGCCAGCAGCCAAGCTAGCGGGGGGCGGGATACGCAGTATTTT.

The CDR3 sequence is CASSLAGGLRPNTEAFF. The CDR3 region has the DNA TGCGCCAGCAGCTTGGCCGGGGGTTTGAGGCCTAACACTGAAGCTTTCTTT. The J gene is TRBJ1-1, the V gene TRBV5-1; tentatively, D is TRBD1 (5 bases). Germline V gene data show CDR1 as SGHRS and CDR2 as YFSETQ. Trimming pared 0 bases from V and 2 bases from J, leaving 17 bases between. The CDR3 runs 17 residues.

The rearrangement links TRBV6-5 to TRBJ2-3; TRBD1 matches 7 bases. V lost 2 bases, J lost 1 base, and 6 bases stayed unmatched. The CDR3 sequence is 16 residues long. Germline V lookup: CDR1 MNHEY, CDR2 SVGAGI. DNA of the CDR3: TGTGCCAGCAGTTACGGGCAGGGGGTGGGCACAGATACGCAGTATTTT. Its protein product is CASSYGQGVGTDTQYF.

The rearrangement uses TRBV6-5 and TRBJ1-1, with 7 nucleotides matching TRBD1. The CDR3 length is 13 residues. The V segment lost 7 bases and the J segment 7 bases; nucleotides outside the gene matches: 9. The germline V gene encodes CDR1 MNHEY and CDR2 SVGAGI. This CDR3 is CASKGNTGVEAFF. In DNA form, the CDR3 reads TGTGCCAGCAAGGGGAATACAGGGGTTGAAGCTTTCTTT.

The V and J genes are TRBV2 and TRBJ2-2; 8 bases map to TRBD1. This CDR3 spans 17 amino acids. V gave up 4 bases and J gave up 4 bases; unmatched junction bases: 11. Germline values: CDR1 SNHLY, CDR2 FYNNEI. CDR3 nucleotides: TGTGCCAGCAGTGGCCCCGGCAGGGGGCGCGGCACCGGGGAGCTGTTTTTT. This codes for CASSGPGRGRGTGELFF. Together with reference TRBV2 and TRBJ2-2, the CDR3 gives the full variable domain: EPEVTQTPSHQVTQMGQEVILRCVPISNHLYFYWYRQILGQKVEFLVSFYNNEISEKSEIFDDQFSVERPDGSNFTLKIRSTKLEDSAMYFCASSGPGRGRGTGELFFGEGSRLTVL.

The CDR3 spells CASSVGIETEGYEQYF. Here the CDR3 DNA reads TGTGCCAGCAGCGTAGGAATCGAGACAGAAGGCTACGAGCAGTACTTC. The chain uses TRBV9 and TRBJ2-7; tentative D call: TRBD1 (5 bases). Germline V gene sequence: CDR1 SGDLS, CDR2 YYNGEE. Trimming took 0 bases from V and 3 from J, leaving 16 bases between them. The CDR3 runs to 16 residues.

The chain uses TRBV6-5 and TRBJ2-1; TRBD2 matches 10 bases. This CDR3 is built from 15 residues. Per the germline V gene, CDR1 is MNHEY and CDR2 is SVGAGI. Trimming removed 5 bases from V and 3 bases from J; junction bases left unmatched: 4. The CDR3 here is CASSLSGRIYNEQFF. As DNA, the CDR3 is TGTGCCAGCAGTCTTAGCGGGAGGATCTACAATGAGCAGTTCTTC.

This rearrangement joins TRBV6-5 to TRBJ2-4, with 11 bases that match TRBD2. This CDR3 comprises 15 residues. In germline, CDR1 is MNHEY, CDR2 SVGAGI. V lost 4 bases to trimming and J lost 3 bases; unmatched junction nucleotides: 2. CDR3 loop: CASSSLAGVKNIQYF. The CDR3 DNA follows: TGTGCCAGCAGTTCACTAGCGGGAGTCAAAAACATTCAGTACTTC.

This clone was seen more than once but under ten times. V usage is TRBV27 and J usage is TRBJ1-4; no clear D. Germline CDR1 and CDR2: MNHEY and SMNVEV (reference sequence). This CDR3 has 14 amino acids. Trimming stripped 3 bases from V and 4 bases from J, with 9 bases between. CDR3 in DNA: TGTGCCAGCAGTTTTGTCGGGGATAATGAAAAACTGTTTTTT. It yields the protein CASSFVGDNEKLFF.

The rearrangement uses TRBV19 and TRBJ1-6; D gene uncertain. In germline, CDR1 is LNHDA, CDR2 SQIVND (reference sequence). CDR3 length equals 16 residues. Trimming took 4 bases from V and 8 from J, leaving 18 bases between them. The CDR3 region has the DNA TGTGCCAGTAGTACTCAGTTTGGCTCCCAGGATTCACCCCTCCACTTT. It translates to CASSTQFGSQDSPLHF.

This clone was detected only a few times. The chain employs TRBV2 and TRBJ1-2; 7 bases are a match to TRBD1. The germline V gene encodes CDR1 SNHLY and CDR2 FYNNEI. J was trimmed by 2 bases and V by 3 bases; bases with no gene match: 0. This CDR3 contains 13 residues. The CDR3 loop reads CASSEGQNYGYTF. CDR3 DNA: TGTGCCAGCAGTGAGGGACAGAACTATGGCTACACCTTC. Looking up the rest from reference TRBV2 and TRBJ1-2 gives the full variable domain: EPEVTQTPSHQVTQMGQEVILRCVPISNHLYFYWYRQILGQKVEFLVSFYNNEISEKSEIFDDQFSVERPDGSNFTLKIRSTKLEDSAMYFCASSEGQNYGYTFGSGTRLTVV.

The chain carries TRBV6-6 and TRBJ2-7, with 7 bases fitting TRBD1. V shed 7 bases, J shed 2 bases, and the junction held 5 bases outside the gene matches. Germline V CDR1 and CDR2: MNHNY, SVGAGI (reference sequence). CDR3 size: 13 residues. CDR3 amino acids: CASNEDRTYEQYF. The DNA for the CDR3 is TGTGCCAGCAACGAGGACAGGACCTACGAGCAGTACTTC.

This clone is a singleton in its sample. The chain has TRBV9 and TRBJ2-6; 7 bases align to TRBD2. Germline V gives CDR1 SGDLS, CDR2 YYNGEE. The CDR3 is 19 amino acids. V lost 3 bases, J lost 2 bases, and 14 bases stayed unmatched. In DNA, the CDR3 is TGTGCCAGCAGCGCGAACAGCGGGGATCCGAGAACTGGGGCCAACGTCCTGACTTTC. Amino acid sequence: CASSANSGDPRTGANVLTF.

The rearrangement joins TRBV7-2 to TRBJ1-2; D remains unclear. Trimming left V 5 bases short and J 0 bases short, with 7 bases between. The CDR3 runs to 13 residues. Germline values: CDR1 SGHTA, CDR2 FQGNSA. CDR3 amino acids: CASSPGSNYGYTF. The CDR3 DNA reads as TGTGCCAGCAGCCCGGGATCTAACTATGGCTACACCTTC.